Listed here are 13 T cell receptor beta chains from one sample, sequenced in a study of shared T cell receptors in the human thymus. TCRdb keeps only in-frame clones here, not all; method: immunoSEQ multiplex PCR. The data contain around 340,000 clones, roughly 94% of them singletons. Sequencing was performed on thymocytes. The receptor source for this set is a human donor.

The CDR3 sequence is CASSLSMGGPGDYEQYF. In DNA, the CDR3 is TGTGCCAGCAGCCTCTCGATGGGGGGGCCCGGGGATTACGAGCAGTACTTC. V and J are TRBV28 and TRBJ2-7; the D gene is possibly TRBD2 (7 bases). With 6 bases removed from V and 4 bases from J, the gap between germline ends came to 25 bases. Germline assignment: CDR1 MDHEN and CDR2 SYDVKM. The CDR3 runs to 17 residues. Together with reference TRBV28 and TRBJ2-7, the CDR3 gives the full variable domain: DVKVTQSSRYLVKRTGEKVFLECVQDMDHENMFWYRQDPGLGLRLIYFSYDVKMKEKGDIPEGYSVSREKKERFSLILESASTNQTSMYLCASSLSMGGPGDYEQYFGPGTRLTVT.

CDR3 DNA: TGTGCCAGCAGCGACTATGACAGGGATGGGCACATTCAGTACTTC. It is translated as CASSDYDRDGHIQYF. The chain combines TRBV6-5 with TRBJ2-4; 7 bases align to TRBD1. CDR3 length: 15 residues. CDR1 is MNHEY, CDR2 SVGAGI, per germline. After removal of 6 bases from V and 8 bases from J, the junction contained 13 bases not matched to a gene.

This clone was counted only a few times. The genes are TRBV4-2 and TRBJ1-4, with TRBD1 matching over 7 bases. Germline V gives CDR1 LGHNA, CDR2 YNFKEQ. J was trimmed by 12 bases and V by 4 bases; bases with no gene match: 11. CDR3 length equals 14 residues. The CDR3 spells CASSPRDSPQQLFF. CDR3 in DNA: TGTGCCAGCAGCCCTAGGGACAGCCCCCAGCAACTGTTTTTT.

The rearrangement links TRBV7-8 to TRBJ2-3; D is uncertain. CDR1 and CDR2 from the germline V gene are SGHVS and FQNEAQ. The CDR3 covers 11 residues. Trimming shortened V by 4 bases and J by 10 bases, and 9 bases separated the two germline ends. In DNA, the CDR3 is TGTGCCAGCAGCTCCCCCGGCCCGCAGTATTTT. It specifies CASSSPGPQYF.

The chain joins TRBV6-1 to TRBJ1-2; the D gene is possibly TRBD1 (5 bases). Germline loops: CDR1 MNHNS, CDR2 SASEGT. The CDR3 loop spans 14 amino acids. Trimming removed 1 base from V and 9 bases from J, with 15 bases in between. Here the CDR3 DNA reads TGTGCCAGCAGTGAAGTACCCGCCACAGGCCGCTACACCTTC. It translates to CASSEVPATGRYTF.

The rearrangement joins TRBV19 to TRBJ1-3, with D hard to call. The CDR3 consists of 15 residues. Between the trimmed V and J ends, which lost 7 bases and 2 bases, there was a span of 15 bases. Germline values: CDR1 LNHDA, CDR2 SQIVND (reference sequence). The DNA of the CDR3 is TGTGCCAGTACTTTAATGGGATCTACTGGAAACACCATATATTTT. Its protein product is CASTLMGSTGNTIYF.

The chain uses TRBV27 and TRBJ2-7; tentatively, D is TRBD2 (5 bases). Germline-derived CDR1 and CDR2 are MNHEY and SMNVEV (reference sequence). CDR3 length equals 13 residues. V lost 5 bases and J 3 bases, leaving 11 bases between the germline ends. The CDR3 DNA follows: TGTGCCAGCAGTCTCGGGATTATCTACGAGCAGTACTTC. This encodes CASSLGIIYEQYF.

The V call is TRBV30, the J call TRBJ2-7; tentatively, D is TRBD2 (5 bases). Trimming stripped 0 bases from V and 0 bases from J, with 18 bases between. Germline V gives CDR1 GTSNPN, CDR2 SVGIG (reference sequence). The CDR3 sequence is 17 residues long. CDR3 residues: CAWSVLPISGSSYEQYF. Written as DNA, the CDR3 is TGTGCCTGGAGTGTACTTCCCATAAGCGGCAGCTCCTACGAGCAGTACTTC.

The chain uses TRBV9 and TRBJ2-3, with unresolved D. V lost 5 bases and J lost 4, with 14 bases in between. The germline gives CDR1 SGDLS, CDR2 YYNGEE. This CDR3 comprises 14 residues. DNA for the CDR3: TGTGCCAGCAGTCAAATCCGAGCAGCAGATACGCAGTATTTT. Residues: CASSQIRAADTQYF.

This chain uses TRBV13 with TRBJ2-1; TRBD2 aligns across 11 bases. The CDR3 has 15 amino acids. The junction had 6 bases not matched to a gene; V was cut back by 5 bases and J by 6 bases. Germline V lookup: CDR1 PRHDT, CDR2 FYEKMQ (reference sequence). The CDR3 region has the DNA TGTGCCAGCAGCCCTACTAGCGGGGGATCCAATGAGCAGTTCTTC. This gives the protein CASSPTSGGSNEQFF.

The chain recombines TRBV28 with TRBJ1-2; D perhaps matches TRBD1 (6 bases). In germline, CDR1 is MDHEN, CDR2 SYDVKM. This CDR3 is built from 13 residues. V lost 7 bases and J lost 3, with 12 bases in between. The CDR3 nucleotides read TGTGCCAGCAACCCCTGGGGGCACTATGGCTACACCTTC. Protein sequence: CASNPWGHYGYTF.

The V call is TRBV27, the J call TRBJ2-7; a weak D match, TRBD1 (6 bases). Looked up from germline, CDR1 is MNHEY and CDR2 is SMNVEV (reference sequence). The CDR3 consists of 14 residues. V lost 5 bases and J 3 bases, leaving 14 bases between the germline ends. CDR3 nucleotides: TGTGCCAGCAGTCCCAACTCGGACAGCTACGAGCAGTACTTC. Residues: CASSPNSDSYEQYF.

This clone was observed a single time. V is TRBV4-1 and J is TRBJ2-5, with 12 bases aligning to TRBD2. This CDR3 has 15 residues. Per germline, CDR1 MGHRA and CDR2 YSYEKL. Trimming cost V 4 bases and J 9 bases; bases outside gene matches: 9. CDR3 coding DNA: TGCGCCAGCAGCCGCGGACTAGCGGGACCCCTGGCCCAGTACTTC. This translates into CASSRGLAGPLAQYF.